What follows describes a single T cell receptor beta chain. Its matching antigen is unknown. Germline assignment: CDR1 LNHNV and CDR2 YYDKDF (reference sequence). Trimming stripped 0 bases from V and 5 bases from J, with 10 bases between. The CDR3 extends over 14 amino acids. The sample is drawn from a study of Ad26.COV2.S vaccination and SARS-CoV-2 variants. The study, taken as a whole, reports: Possibly, TCR breadth and depth analyses underestimated total T cell responses.

TCRdb's table, derived via immunoSEQ multiplex PCR, lists solely in-frame clones and lacks some. The profile shows about 350,000 clones, approximately 84% of them singletons. The sample's treatment: around 19 received Ad26.COV2.S at low or high dose, single or two shots; about 5 received placebo; per-sample allocation not given. Sampling occurred on day 63 after the first vaccine or placebo injection. Participants' vaccine, an Ad26 vector, delivered Wuhan-strain SARS-CoV-2 spike. The TCR sequence derives from a person between 18 and 65 years old who received the Ad26.COV2.S COVID-19 vaccine or a placebo. Sequenced material: peripheral blood, taken in a trial of Ad26.COV2.S vaccine versus placebo. The gene calls are TRBV15 and TRBJ1-2; the D is unclear. The CDR3 sequence: CATSRDQDGYGYTF. CDR3 in DNA: TGTGCCACCAGCAGAGATCAGGACGGGTATGGCTACACCTTC.